This T cell receptor (beta chain) was recorded in a study of CD8+ T cells in alopecia areata. Background on the study: In an open-label trial, patients got 5 to 10 mg tofacitinib twice daily.

Treatment: oral pan-JAK inhibitor, 5-10 mg twice daily. Findings of the study overall: Expanded CD8+ clones among the top 100, and scalp clonality, were significantly decreased by tofacitinib.

With respect to this clone: Antigen unknown.

This CDR3 is built from 15 residues. J lost 8 bases, V lost 3 bases, and 8 bases had no gene match. CDR1 and CDR2 (germline): SGDLS, YYNGEE. It was cDNA, reverse transcribed from extracted RNA, that served as the sequencing template. Sequenced by immunoSEQ multiplex PCR; TCRdb stores in-frame clones only, minus some. The table includes some 150,000 clones, 45% to 65% detected once. The sequence was obtained from a human donor with alopecia areata. V is TRBV9 and J is TRBJ2-1, with 10 bases identical to TRBD2. The material was CD8+ T cells sorted from blood, obtained at week 4, from a patient treated with tofacitinib. The CDR3 loop reads CASSASGGTLDEQFF. CDR3 bases: TGTGCCAGCAGCGCTAGCGGGGGAACCCTAGATGAGCAGTTCTTC.